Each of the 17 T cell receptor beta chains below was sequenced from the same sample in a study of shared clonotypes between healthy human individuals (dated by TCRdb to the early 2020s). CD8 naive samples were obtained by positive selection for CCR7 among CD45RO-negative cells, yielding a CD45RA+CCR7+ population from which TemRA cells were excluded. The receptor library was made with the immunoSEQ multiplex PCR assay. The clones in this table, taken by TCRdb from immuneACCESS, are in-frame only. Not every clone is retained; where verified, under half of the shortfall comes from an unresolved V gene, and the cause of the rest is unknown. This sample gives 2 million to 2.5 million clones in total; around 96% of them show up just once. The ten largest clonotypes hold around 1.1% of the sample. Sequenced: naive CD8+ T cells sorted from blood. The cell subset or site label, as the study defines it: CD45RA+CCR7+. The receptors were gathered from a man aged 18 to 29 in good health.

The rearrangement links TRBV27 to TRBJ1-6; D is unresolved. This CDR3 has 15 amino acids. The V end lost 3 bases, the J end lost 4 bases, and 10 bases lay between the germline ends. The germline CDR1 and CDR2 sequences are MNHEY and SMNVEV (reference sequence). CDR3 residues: CASSFGVSYNSPLHF. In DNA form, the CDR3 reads TGTGCCAGCAGTTTCGGGGTTTCGTATAATTCACCCCTCCACTTT.

CDR3 sequence: CASSDPGLAKNIQYF. In nucleotides, the CDR3 is TGCGCCAGCAGTGATCCAGGGCTAGCCAAAAACATTCAGTACTTC. The chain combines TRBV10-1 with TRBJ2-4; weak D call: TRBD1 (5 bases). The CDR3 sequence is 15 residues long. The V gene's germline CDR1 is WNHNN and CDR2 SYGVQD (reference sequence). Trimming removed 3 bases at V and 0 bases at J, with 9 bases between.

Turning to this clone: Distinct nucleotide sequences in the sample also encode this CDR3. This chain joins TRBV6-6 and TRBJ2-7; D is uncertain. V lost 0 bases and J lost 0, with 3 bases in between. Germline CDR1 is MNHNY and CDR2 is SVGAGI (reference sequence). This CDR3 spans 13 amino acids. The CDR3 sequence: CASSYSSSYEQYF. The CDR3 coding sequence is TGTGCCAGCAGTTACTCTAGCTCCTACGAGCAGTACTTC.

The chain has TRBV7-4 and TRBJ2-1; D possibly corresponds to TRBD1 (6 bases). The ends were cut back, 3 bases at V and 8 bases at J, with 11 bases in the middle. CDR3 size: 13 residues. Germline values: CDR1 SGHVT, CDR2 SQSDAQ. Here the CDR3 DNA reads TGTGCCAGCAGCTTGGGGGCGGCGGATGAGCAGTTCTTC. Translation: CASSLGAADEQFF.

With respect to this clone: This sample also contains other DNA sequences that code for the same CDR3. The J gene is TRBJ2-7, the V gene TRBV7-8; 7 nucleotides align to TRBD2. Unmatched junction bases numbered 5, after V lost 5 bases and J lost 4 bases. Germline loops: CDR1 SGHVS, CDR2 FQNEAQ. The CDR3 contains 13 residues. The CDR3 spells CASSLGGGYEQYF. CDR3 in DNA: TGTGCCAGCAGCCTGGGGGGAGGGTACGAGCAGTACTTC.

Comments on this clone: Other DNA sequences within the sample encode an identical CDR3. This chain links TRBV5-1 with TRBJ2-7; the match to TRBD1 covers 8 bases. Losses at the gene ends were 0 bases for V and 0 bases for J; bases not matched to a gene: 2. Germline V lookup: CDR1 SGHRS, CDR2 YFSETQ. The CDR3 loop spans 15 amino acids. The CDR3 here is CASSLGQGASYEQYF. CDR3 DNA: TGCGCCAGCAGCTTGGGTCAGGGGGCCTCCTACGAGCAGTACTTC.

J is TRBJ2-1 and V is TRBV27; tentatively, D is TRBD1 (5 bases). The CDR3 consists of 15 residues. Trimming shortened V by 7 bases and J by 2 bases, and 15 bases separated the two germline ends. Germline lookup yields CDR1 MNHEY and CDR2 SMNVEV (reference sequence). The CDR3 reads CASKFRGSPYNEQFF. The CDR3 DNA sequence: TGTGCCAGCAAATTTAGGGGCAGCCCCTACAATGAGCAGTTCTTC.

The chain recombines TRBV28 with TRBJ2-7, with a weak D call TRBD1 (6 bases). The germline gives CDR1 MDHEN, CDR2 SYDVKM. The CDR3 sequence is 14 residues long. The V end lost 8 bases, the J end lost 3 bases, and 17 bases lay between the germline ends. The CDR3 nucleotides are TGTGCCAGCGATTCGAGGGGGAAAGGCTACGAGCAGTACTTC. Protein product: CASDSRGKGYEQYF.

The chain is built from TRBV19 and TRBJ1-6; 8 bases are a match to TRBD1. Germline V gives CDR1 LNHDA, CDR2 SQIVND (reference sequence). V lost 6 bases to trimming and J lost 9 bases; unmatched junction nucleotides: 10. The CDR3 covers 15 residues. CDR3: CASSGLDRGISPLHF. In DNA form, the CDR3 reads TGTGCCAGTAGCGGTCTCGACAGGGGAATTTCACCCCTCCACTTT.

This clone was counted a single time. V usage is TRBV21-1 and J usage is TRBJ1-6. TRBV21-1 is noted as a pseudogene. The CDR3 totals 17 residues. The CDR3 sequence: CASSRFVRQERYGPLHF. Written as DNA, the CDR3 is TGTGCCAGCAGCAGGTTCGTTCGGCAGGAGAGGTACGGACCCCTCCACTTT.

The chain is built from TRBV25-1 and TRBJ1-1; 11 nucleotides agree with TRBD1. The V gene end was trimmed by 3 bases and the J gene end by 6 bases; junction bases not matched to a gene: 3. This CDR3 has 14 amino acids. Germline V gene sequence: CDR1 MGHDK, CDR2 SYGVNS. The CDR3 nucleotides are TGTGCCAGCAGTGAGGGACAGGGGGGAGCTGAAGCTTTCTTT. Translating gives CASSEGQGGAEAFF.

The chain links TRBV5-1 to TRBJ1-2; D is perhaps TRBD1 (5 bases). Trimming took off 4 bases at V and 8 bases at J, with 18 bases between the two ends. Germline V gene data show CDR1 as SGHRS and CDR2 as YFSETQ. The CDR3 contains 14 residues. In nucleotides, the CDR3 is TGCGCCAGCAGCCCCCGCCACGGGGACGACGGCTACACCTTC. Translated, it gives CASSPRHGDDGYTF.

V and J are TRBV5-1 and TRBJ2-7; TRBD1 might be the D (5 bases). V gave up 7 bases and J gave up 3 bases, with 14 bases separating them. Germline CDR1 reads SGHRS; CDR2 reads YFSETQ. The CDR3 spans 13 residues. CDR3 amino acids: CASGQGTFYEQYF. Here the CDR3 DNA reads TGCGCCAGCGGTCAGGGTACGTTCTACGAGCAGTACTTC.

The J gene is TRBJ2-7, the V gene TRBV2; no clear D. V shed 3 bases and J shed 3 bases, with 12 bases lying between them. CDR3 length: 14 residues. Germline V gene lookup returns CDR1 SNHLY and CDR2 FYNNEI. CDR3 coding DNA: TGTGCCAGCAGTGATTATGGGCAGAACTACGAGCAGTACTTC. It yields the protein CASSDYGQNYEQYF.

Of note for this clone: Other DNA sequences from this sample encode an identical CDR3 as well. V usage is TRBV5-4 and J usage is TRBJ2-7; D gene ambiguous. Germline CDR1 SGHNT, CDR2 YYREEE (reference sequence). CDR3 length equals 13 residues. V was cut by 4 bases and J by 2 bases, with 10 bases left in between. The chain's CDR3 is CASSLGTTYEQYF. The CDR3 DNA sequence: TGTGCCAGCAGCCTCGGCACGACCTACGAGCAGTACTTC.

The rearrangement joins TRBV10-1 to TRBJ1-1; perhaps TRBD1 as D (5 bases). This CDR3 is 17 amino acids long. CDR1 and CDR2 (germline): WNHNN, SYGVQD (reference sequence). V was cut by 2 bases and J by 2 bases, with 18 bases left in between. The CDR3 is CASSEARGVVGNTEAFF. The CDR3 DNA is TGCGCCAGCAGTGAGGCCCGGGGGGTAGTGGGTAACACTGAAGCTTTCTTT.

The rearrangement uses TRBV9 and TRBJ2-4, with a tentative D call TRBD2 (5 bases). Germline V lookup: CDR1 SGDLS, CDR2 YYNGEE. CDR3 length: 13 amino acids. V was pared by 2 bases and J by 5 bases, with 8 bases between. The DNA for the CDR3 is TGTGCCAGCAGCGTCTCCGGGGAAAACATTCAGTACTTC. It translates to CASSVSGENIQYF.